This T cell receptor beta chain is from a study of blood T cell repertoires in COVID-19. The CDR3 runs 13 residues. V lost 6 bases, J lost 1 base, and 9 bases lay in between. Germline V gene data show CDR1 as MDHEN and CDR2 as SYDVKM. In the original processing: The assay estimated nucleated cells by amplifying reference gene primers. The repertoire was sequenced with immunoSEQ multiplex PCR; TCRdb's copy has only in-frame clones and lacks some. That table furnishes V, J and clone size, whereas the DNA furnished D and trimming. The sample carries over 400,000 clones, less than 90% recorded once. All enrollees were roughly 18 to 89 years old and from roughly 26 US areas. Membership in each cohort depended on participant-reported clinical history. Two negative PCRs, clearance, or symptom resolution had been documented for recovered Cohort 3 donors.

The sample taken for sequencing was PBMCs or T cells enriched from blood (not recorded which). This sequence was found in a woman aged 60-70 years who had recovered from COVID-19. The V call is TRBV28, the J call TRBJ1-1, with no clear D. DNA of the CDR3: TGTGCCAGCAGGCCACAGCAGAACACTGAAGCTTTCTTT. It encodes CASRPQQNTEAFF.